These 25 T cell receptor beta chains share one sample of origin, sequenced in a study of cytomegalovirus exposure and HLA in healthy donors. Primers included in the PCR were 60 Vbeta and 13 Jbeta primers. The data were produced by immunoSEQ multiplex PCR, yet TCRdb's version contains in-frame clones alone and is incomplete. The sample contains 300,000 or so clones, approximately 84% of which appear only once. The sequenced material came from PBMCs. The receptors stem from a woman between 40 and 55 years old in good health and CMV-seropositive.

This clone was seen only a few times. V and J are TRBV9 and TRBJ1-1; D is unresolved. The CDR3 extends over 15 amino acids. Germline-derived CDR1 and CDR2 are SGDLS and YYNGEE. Trimming shortened V by 0 bases and J by 0 bases, and 9 bases separated the two germline ends. The CDR3 DNA follows: TGTGCCAGCAGCGTAGGGTTAAGCATGAACACTGAAGCTTTCTTT. Translated, it gives CASSVGLSMNTEAFF.

This sequence joins TRBV28 and TRBJ2-1; 11 bases are shared with TRBD1. CDR1 is MDHEN and CDR2 is SYDVKM in the germline V gene. The CDR3 spans 14 residues. J gave up 7 bases and V 5 bases, and 4 bases lay outside the gene matches. CDR3 DNA sequence: TGTGCCAGCAGTCGGACAGGGGGCGGTAATGAGCAGTTCTTC. Amino acid sequence: CASSRTGGGNEQFF.

The chain's CDR3 is CASSGQGQGSEEQYF. DNA of the CDR3: TGTGCCAGCAGTGGGCAGGGGCAAGGTTCGGAGGAGCAGTACTTC. The chain employs TRBV6-6 and TRBJ2-7; TRBD1 is a possible D gene (6 bases). CDR1 is MNHNY and CDR2 is SVGAGI in the germline V gene (reference sequence). V lost 5 bases and J 7 bases, leaving 21 bases between the germline ends. This CDR3 has 15 residues.

The chain carries TRBV2 and TRBJ2-1; 8 nucleotides agree with TRBD2. Germline V gene lookup returns CDR1 SNHLY and CDR2 FYNNEI. The CDR3 runs to 15 residues. J gave up 3 bases and V 3 bases, and 4 bases lay outside the gene matches. The CDR3 reads CASSDRLAGYNEQFF. In nucleotides, the CDR3 is TGTGCCAGCAGTGATCGGCTAGCGGGCTACAATGAGCAGTTCTTC. Complete variable domain (other parts from reference TRBV2 and TRBJ2-1): EPEVTQTPSHQVTQMGQEVILRCVPISNHLYFYWYRQILGQKVEFLVSFYNNEISEKSEIFDDQFSVERPDGSNFTLKIRSTKLEDSAMYFCASSDRLAGYNEQFFGPGTRLTVL.

In DNA, the CDR3 is TGTGCCAGCAGCCAAGGAGTGGCCGGGGGGAACCTTGGGGCTAATCAGCCCCAGCATTTT. The encoded protein is CASSQGVAGGNLGANQPQHF. V and J are TRBV4-2 and TRBJ1-5, with D possibly being TRBD1 (5 bases). Germline V lookup: CDR1 LGHNA, CDR2 YNFKEQ. The CDR3 spans 20 residues. V was cut by 1 base and J by 4 bases, with 26 bases left in between.

V and J are TRBV9 and TRBJ1-2; 12 bases agree with TRBD1. The CDR3 has 16 amino acids. J gave up 8 bases and V 0 bases, and 8 bases lay outside the gene matches. The germline gives CDR1 SGDLS, CDR2 YYNGEE. DNA of the CDR3: TGTGCCAGCAGCGTAGTCACGGGACAGGGGGCTGTAGGCTACACCTTC. It codes for CASSVVTGQGAVGYTF.

The V gene is TRBV27, the J gene TRBJ2-7; D may be TRBD1 (7 bases). V was trimmed by 2 bases and J by 3 bases, leaving 14 bases between them. CDR1 and CDR2 (germline): MNHEY, SMNVEV (reference sequence). The CDR3 totals 15 residues. DNA for the CDR3: TGTGCCAGCAGTTTAGTGTCAGGGGGGTACTACGAGCAGTACTTC. Amino acid sequence: CASSLVSGGYYEQYF.

The V call is TRBV7-9, the J call TRBJ1-1; no definite D call. The CDR3 extends over 15 amino acids. V lost 4 bases and J 1 base, leaving 13 bases between the germline ends. In germline, CDR1 is SEHNR, CDR2 FQNEAQ (reference sequence). The DNA for the CDR3 is TGTGCCAGCAGCTCCCCGGAGAGAGAGAACACTGAAGCTTTCTTT. Its protein is CASSSPERENTEAFF.

The V and J genes are TRBV29-1 and TRBJ2-5, with a possible D match to TRBD2 (6 bases). The V and J ends lost 7 bases and 0 bases respectively, with 15 bases between them. The CDR3 is 14 amino acids. CDR1 is SQVTM, CDR2 ANQGSEA, per germline. The CDR3 reads CSARDSMYQETQYF. CDR3 in DNA: TGCAGCGCGCGGGACTCCATGTACCAAGAGACCCAGTACTTC.

This chain connects TRBV6-5 to TRBJ1-4, with D perhaps TRBD1 (6 bases). CDR1 and CDR2 (germline): MNHEY, SVGAGI. V was shortened by 0 bases and J by 8 bases, with 13 bases between the two germline ends. The CDR3 totals 15 residues. In DNA, the CDR3 is TGTGCCAGCAGTTACTCGGGTCAGGGGCGGGAAAAACTGTTTTTT. Protein product: CASSYSGQGREKLFF.

J is TRBJ1-2 and V is TRBV6-6; weak D call: TRBD1 (6 bases). The V gene's germline CDR1 is MNHNY and CDR2 SVGAGI (reference sequence). Between the trimmed V and J ends, which lost 5 bases and 4 bases, there was a span of 20 bases. The CDR3 is 16 amino acids. The CDR3 is CASSLDTTGGAYGYTF. CDR3 nucleotide sequence: TGTGCCAGCAGTCTCGACACGACCGGGGGGGCCTATGGCTACACCTTC.

V is TRBV5-6 and J is TRBJ2-7, with D possibly TRBD2 on 5 matching bases. Per germline, CDR1 SGHDT and CDR2 YYEEEE. Trimming pared 0 bases from V and 7 bases from J, leaving 17 bases between. The CDR3 has 15 amino acids. The CDR3 DNA sequence: TGTGCCAGCAGCTTGGACCGGACCTATGAGGGAGAGCAGTACTTC. Translated, it gives CASSLDRTYEGEQYF.

The rearrangement links TRBV28 to TRBJ1-1; perhaps TRBD1 as D (5 bases). V lost 5 bases and J 0 bases, leaving 19 bases between the germline ends. The CDR3 is 17 residues long. Germline loops: CDR1 MDHEN, CDR2 SYDVKM. The CDR3 bases are TGTGCCAGCAGTCTGAATACAGGACCCACTATGAACACTGAAGCTTTCTTT. Translation: CASSLNTGPTMNTEAFF.

In this sample, this clone turned up once. The chain combines TRBV10-3 with TRBJ2-1, with 8 bases fitting TRBD2. This CDR3 is built from 14 residues. CDR1 and CDR2 (germline): ENHRY, SYGVKD. Trimming cost V 11 bases and J 4 bases; bases outside gene matches: 10. Written as DNA, the CDR3 is TGTGCCTCTCGAGGGCGGGAGGATTACAATGAGCAGTTCTTC. It translates to CASRGREDYNEQFF.

The CDR3 is CASSRDSLATNYGYTF. The CDR3 DNA follows: TGTGCCAGCTCACGGGACAGTTTGGCGACGAACTATGGCTACACCTTC. The J gene is TRBJ1-2, the V gene TRBV18, with 7 positions matching TRBD1. Unmatched junction bases numbered 10, after V lost 4 bases and J lost 2 bases. The CDR3 loop spans 16 amino acids. CDR1 and CDR2 from the germline V gene are KGHSH and LQKENI.

This chain links TRBV29-1 with TRBJ1-5; TRBD1 matches 9 bases. V shed 6 bases, J shed 0 bases, and the junction held 3 bases outside the gene matches. The CDR3 is 14 residues long. Germline V gene lookup returns CDR1 SQVTM and CDR2 ANQGSEA. CDR3 sequence reads: CSVRTGDSNQPQHF. CDR3 DNA: TGCAGCGTACGGACAGGGGATAGCAATCAGCCCCAGCATTTT. The full variable domain, with the rest looked up from reference TRBV29-1 and TRBJ1-5, is SAVISQKPSRDICQRGTSLTIQCQVDSQVTMMFWYRQQPGQSLTLIATANQGSEATYESGFVIDKFPISRPNLTFSTLTVSNMSPEDSSIYLCSVRTGDSNQPQHFGDGTRLSIL.

The chain carries TRBV7-2 and TRBJ2-7, with D possibly matching TRBD2 (5 bases). Per germline, CDR1 SGHTA and CDR2 FQGNSA. There are 15 residues in the CDR3. The germline V and J ends were trimmed by 2 bases and 1 base, with 12 bases remaining between them. The CDR3 DNA reads as TGTGCCAGCAGCTTAAGGGCCCTAGCTTCCTACGAGCAGTACTTC. Protein product: CASSLRALASYEQYF.

The chain joins TRBV6-5 to TRBJ1-2; no firm D call. Germline V gene sequence: CDR1 MNHEY, CDR2 SVGAGI. V was clipped by 0 bases and J by 2 bases, with 4 bases between them. The CDR3 runs to 13 residues. The CDR3: CASSYSRNYGYTF. Here the CDR3 DNA reads TGTGCCAGCAGTTACTCGAGGAACTATGGCTACACCTTC.

The V and J genes are TRBV30 and TRBJ1-4; unclear D gene. Trimming pared 1 base from V and 8 bases from J, leaving 14 bases between. The V gene's germline CDR1 is GTSNPN and CDR2 SVGIG (reference sequence). This CDR3 has 14 amino acids. CDR3 DNA sequence: TGTGCCTGGAGTGAACTCAACGGGTGGGAAAAACTGTTTTTT. It yields the protein CAWSELNGWEKLFF.

The rearrangement joins TRBV2 to TRBJ1-2; a possible D gene is TRBD1 (6 bases). The CDR3 extends over 12 amino acids. Germline V gene data show CDR1 as SNHLY and CDR2 as FYNNEI. Trimming stripped 4 bases from V and 8 bases from J, with 11 bases between. The CDR3, as DNA: TGTGCCAGCAGTGGACAGGAGTCGGGCTACACCTTC. It codes for CASSGQESGYTF.

The chain joins TRBV30 to TRBJ1-1; TRBD1 is a possible D gene (6 bases). CDR1 is GTSNPN, CDR2 SVGIG, per germline (reference sequence). Between the trimmed V and J ends, which lost 3 bases and 5 bases, there was a span of 13 bases. This CDR3 comprises 13 residues. As DNA, the CDR3 is TGTGCCTGGAGCGACAGGAGTTGGACTGAAGCTTTCTTT. It codes for CAWSDRSWTEAFF.

The V call is TRBV5-1, the J call TRBJ2-7; 7 bases line up with TRBD1. The trim removed 0 bases at V and 5 bases at J, leaving 11 bases unmatched. This CDR3 region has 16 residues. In germline, CDR1 is SGHRS, CDR2 YFSETQ. The DNA for the CDR3 is TGCGCCAGCAGCTTGGCCTGGACAGGACCAGGAGACGAGCAGTACTTC. Its translation is CASSLAWTGPGDEQYF.

The J gene is TRBJ2-2, the V gene TRBV11-2, with D maybe TRBD2 (6 bases). Germline loops: CDR1 SGHAT, CDR2 FQNNGV. V gave up 3 bases and J gave up 6 bases, with 14 bases separating them. The CDR3 totals 15 residues. CDR3 in amino acids: CASSFTLGEAGELFF. The CDR3 coding sequence is TGTGCCAGCAGCTTCACCCTTGGGGAGGCCGGGGAGCTGTTTTTT.

This sequence joins TRBV11-3 and TRBJ2-2; 9 nucleotides agree with TRBD2. This CDR3 comprises 15 residues. V lost 5 bases, J lost 3 bases, and 4 bases stayed unmatched. The V gene's germline CDR1 is SGHNT and CDR2 YENEEA. CDR3 sequence: CASSLLAGDTGELFF. In DNA form, the CDR3 reads TGTGCCAGCAGCCTTTTAGCGGGAGACACCGGGGAGCTGTTTTTT.

This clone is a singleton in its sample. This chain connects TRBV27 to TRBJ2-5, with TRBD2 matching over 8 bases. The J segment lost 4 bases and the V segment lost 5 bases, leaving 6 bases of the junction unmatched. Germline V lookup: CDR1 MNHEY, CDR2 SMNVEV (reference sequence). The CDR3 loop spans 14 amino acids. CDR3 loop: CASSPPGGRETQYF. The CDR3 coding sequence is TGTGCCAGCAGTCCCCCGGGAGGGAGAGAGACCCAGTACTTC.